Presented here are 17 T cell receptor beta chains from one specimen sequenced in a study of T cells in Graves' hyperthyroidism and ophthalmopathy. RNA transcripts gave rise to amplified TCR beta CDR3 regions. HTBI primers drove first-round RT-PCR of the TCR CDR3. TCRdb re-analysed the multiplex PCR reads in MiXCR, keeping a single row per CDR3 protein. The data contain hundreds of thousands of distinct CDR3 sequences, roughly 14% of them singletons. The sequencing input was blood. All receptors derive from a man younger than 35 with Graves' ophthalmopathy.

This clonotype showed up just a few times. The rearrangement joins TRBV24-1 to TRBJ2-6; a weak D match, TRBD2 (5 bases). CDR3 length: 17 amino acids. The V gene's germline CDR1 is KGHDR and CDR2 SFDVKD. Trimming took off 3 bases at V and 0 bases at J, with 11 bases between the two ends. CDR3 residues: CATSDHPEGSGANVLTF. CDR3 sequence (DNA): TGTGCCACCAGTGATCACCCCGAGGGCTCTGGGGCCAACGTCCTGACTTTC.

This clonotype has ten or more counts. V and J are TRBV5-1 and TRBJ2-3; no reliable D call. V lost 4 bases and J 4 bases, leaving 10 bases between the germline ends. Germline lookup yields CDR1 SGHRS and CDR2 YFSETQ. The CDR3 is 13 residues long. CDR3 nucleotides: TGCGCCAGCAGCCCTCAGTTGGCAGATACGCAGTATTTT. This codes for CASSPQLADTQYF. Using reference TRBV5-1 and TRBJ2-3 for the parts outside the CDR3, the full variable domain is KAGVTQTPRYLIKTRGQQVTLSCSPISGHRSVSWYQQTPGQGLQFLFEYFSETQRNKGNFPGRFSGRQFSNSRSEMNVSTLELGDSALYLCASSPQLADTQYFGPGTRLTVL.

This clonotype was seen repeatedly, ten times or more. V and J are TRBV20-1 and TRBJ1-1; D possibly corresponds to TRBD1 (5 bases). The CDR3 covers 14 residues. Trimming cost V 1 base and J 7 bases, with 16 bases left between them. Germline V gene lookup returns CDR1 DFQATT and CDR2 SNEGSKA (reference sequence). CDR3 sequence (DNA): TGCAGTGCTAGAGTATACACAGACAGCTTTGAAGCTTTCTTT. Encoded protein: CSARVYTDSFEAFF.

V and J are TRBV7-2 and TRBJ1-1; D unclear. The ends were cut back, 6 bases at V and 0 bases at J, with 11 bases in the middle. Germline CDR1 is SGHTA and CDR2 is FQGNSA. The CDR3 runs 14 residues. CDR3: CASRPTILNTEAFF. The CDR3 DNA is TGTGCCAGCAGACCGACGATCTTGAACACTGAAGCTTTCTTT.

The V gene is TRBV5-1, the J gene TRBJ1-2, with a tentative D call TRBD1 (5 bases). V gave up 4 bases and J gave up 4 bases, with 23 bases separating them. The V gene's germline CDR1 is SGHRS and CDR2 YFSETQ. The CDR3 extends over 17 amino acids. CDR3 sequence (DNA): TGCGCCAGCAGCGGGACTCAGTTCGCTACTGGGGGCTATGGCTACACCTTC. Protein sequence: CASSGTQFATGGYGYTF.

This clonotype was observed a handful of times. A read error is possible here, since a much larger clone lies one base away. The chain uses TRBV2 and TRBJ1-2; D is perhaps TRBD1 (6 bases). CDR3 length: 15 amino acids. The germline CDR1 and CDR2 sequences are SNHLY and FYNNEI. The CDR3 bases are TGTGCCGGCAGTGGCCCAGGGGCAAAAGGAGATGGCTACACCTTC. As protein: CAGSGPGAKGDGYTF.

The chain recombines TRBV20-1 with TRBJ2-2; D is uncertain. Trimming pared 6 bases from V and 6 bases from J, leaving 8 bases between. This CDR3 is 11 amino acids long. CDR1 and CDR2 from the germline V gene are DFQATT and SNEGSKA (reference sequence). CDR3 bases: TGCAGTGCCCCCCCCCCCGGGGAGCTGTTTTTT. Translating it yields CSAPPPGELFF.

The sample holds a few counts of this clonotype. The CDR3 nucleotides read TGCAGTGCTACAAGCGGGGGGGCCACAGATACGCAGTATTTT. Amino acids: CSATSGGATDTQYF. J is TRBJ2-3 and V is TRBV20-1, with TRBD2 matching 10 bases. The CDR3 is 14 residues long. V shed 4 bases, J shed 2 bases, and the junction held 3 bases outside the gene matches. Germline V lookup: CDR1 DFQATT, CDR2 SNEGSKA (reference sequence).

There are a few counts of this clonotype. In nucleotides, the CDR3 is TGTGCCAGCAGTTACAGCCCTGCGAACACCGGGGAGCTGTTTTTT. Residues: CASSYSPANTGELFF. The chain uses TRBV6-2 or TRBV6-3 and TRBJ2-2; no definite D call. V lost 2 bases, J lost 0 bases, and 7 bases lay in between. In germline, CDR1 is MNHEY, CDR2 SVGEGT. This CDR3 contains 15 residues.

This clonotype was seen ten or more times. V is TRBV5-1 and J is TRBJ2-7; D gene ambiguous. The germline V gene encodes CDR1 SGHRS and CDR2 YFSETQ. Trimming left V 2 bases short and J 0 bases short, with 9 bases between. CDR3 size: 14 residues. In DNA, the CDR3 is TGCGCCAGCAGCTTCGACGTCCCCTCCTACGAGCAGTACTTC. Translated, it gives CASSFDVPSYEQYF.

A note on this clonotype: A clone one base away is much larger, so this may be a read error. This chain joins TRBV6-1 and TRBJ2-7; tentatively, D is TRBD1 (6 bases). The CDR3 length is 12 residues. Germline assignment: CDR1 MNHNS and CDR2 SASEGT. The germline V and J ends were trimmed by 9 bases and 3 bases, with 12 bases remaining between them. This CDR3 reads CASTGLNYEQYF. The CDR3 DNA sequence: TGTGCCAGTACAGGGCTCAACTACGAGCAGTACTTC.

The chain recombines TRBV6-1 with TRBJ2-2; D might be TRBD2 (6 bases). Germline assignment: CDR1 MNHNS and CDR2 SASEGT. The CDR3 consists of 13 residues. Trimming cost V 4 bases and J 7 bases, with 10 bases left between them. The CDR3 region is CASSAPGGGELFF. CDR3 in DNA: TGTGCCAGCAGTGCCCCCGGGGGCGGGGAGCTGTTTTTT.

The CDR3 sequence is CASSLAGGPDNEQFF. In DNA, the CDR3 is TGTGCCAGCAGCTTAGCGGGAGGGCCTGACAATGAGCAGTTCTTC. The J gene is TRBJ2-1, the V gene TRBV13; 8 bases match TRBD2. Germline V gene data show CDR1 as PRHDT and CDR2 as FYEKMQ (reference sequence). The junction had 4 bases not matched to a gene; V was cut back by 1 base and J by 5 bases. There are 15 residues in the CDR3.

This clonotype was detected ten times or more. The chain carries TRBV20-1 and TRBJ2-5; the match to TRBD2 covers 7 bases. The CDR3 consists of 14 residues. With V trimmed by 6 bases and J by 4 bases, 11 bases remained unmatched. Germline V CDR1 and CDR2: DFQATT, SNEGSKA (reference sequence). The CDR3 DNA is TGCAGTGCCCCACCCGGGGCTAGCGGAGAGACCCAGTACTTC. Its protein is CSAPPGASGETQYF.

This clonotype was observed many times. This sequence joins TRBV15 and TRBJ2-1, with a possible D match to TRBD1 (6 bases). The V end was cut by 4 bases, the J end by 9 bases, with 19 bases between. This CDR3 is 15 amino acids long. CDR1 is LNHNV and CDR2 is YYDKDF in the germline V gene (reference sequence). CDR3 sequence reads: CATSKTGWISGEQFF. The CDR3 bases are TGTGCCACCAGCAAAACAGGGTGGATTTCGGGTGAGCAGTTCTTC. Using reference TRBV15 and TRBJ2-1 for the parts outside the CDR3, the full variable domain is DAMVIQNPRYQVTQFGKPVTLSCSQTLNHNVMYWYQQKSSQAPKLLFHYYDKDFNNEADTPDNFQSRRPNTSFCFLDIRSPGLGDTAMYLCATSKTGWISGEQFFGPGTRLTVL.

This clonotype has at least ten counts. The chain has TRBV10-1 and TRBJ2-7; D is unresolved. Trimming stripped 2 bases from V and 3 bases from J, with 8 bases between. Germline CDR1 is WNHNN and CDR2 is SYGVQD (reference sequence). This CDR3 is 13 amino acids long. The chain's CDR3 is CASSERPVYEQYF. CDR3 nucleotides: TGCGCCAGCAGTGAGAGGCCAGTCTACGAGCAGTACTTC.

The chain uses TRBV27 and TRBJ2-5, with D possibly TRBD1 on 6 matching bases. The CDR3 covers 16 residues. In germline, CDR1 is MNHEY, CDR2 SMNVEV (reference sequence). V was trimmed by 2 bases and J by 9 bases, leaving 22 bases between them. The CDR3 reads CASSLMGTLRLGSQYF. CDR3 coding DNA: TGTGCCAGCAGTTTAATGGGGACACTTAGGCTAGGGTCCCAGTACTTC.